The 3 T cell receptor beta chains listed next were all sequenced from one sample in a study of T cells in Graves' hyperthyroidism and ophthalmopathy. Regions amplified from RNA transcripts were the TCR beta CDR3 regions. The primer set for the first-round RT-PCR of the TCR CDR3 was HTBI. TCRdb itself ran the multiplex PCR reads through MiXCR, one entry per CDR3 protein. Of 480,000 or so distinct CDR3 sequences listed, 13% to 15% are singletons. Sequencing was carried out using blood. The receptors come from a woman between 18 and 29 years old with Graves' hyperthyroidism.

This clonotype was seen many times. The genes are TRBV7-9 and TRBJ2-5, with a tentative D call TRBD2 (6 bases). V dropped 4 bases and J dropped 5 bases, with 17 bases sitting between them. Germline V gene data show CDR1 as SEHNR and CDR2 as FQNEAQ (reference sequence). This CDR3 is 15 amino acids long. The CDR3 DNA sequence: TGTGCCAGCAGCTCGGGGGACCGGACTTGGGAGACCCAGTACTTC. Its protein product is CASSSGDRTWETQYF. Combining the CDR3 with reference TRBV7-9 and TRBJ2-5 gives the whole variable domain DTGVSQNPRHKITKRGQNVTFRCDPISEHNRLYWYRQTLGQGPEFLTYFQNEAQLEKSRLLSDRFSAERPKGSFSTLEIQRTEQGDSAMYLCASSSGDRTWETQYFGPGTRLLVL.

This clonotype was picked up many times. The gene calls are TRBV2 and TRBJ2-7; the match to TRBD1 covers 7 bases. This CDR3 is built from 14 residues. Per germline, CDR1 SNHLY and CDR2 FYNNEI. The ends lost 6 bases at V and 0 bases at J; junction bases unmatched: 5. CDR3 region: CASRTGTVSYEQYF. The CDR3 DNA is TGTGCCAGCAGGACTGGGACAGTCTCCTACGAGCAGTACTTC. The complete variable domain, with remaining parts taken from reference TRBV2 and TRBJ2-7, reads EPEVTQTPSHQVTQMGQEVILRCVPISNHLYFYWYRQILGQKVEFLVSFYNNEISEKSEIFDDQFSVERPDGSNFTLKIRSTKLEDSAMYFCASRTGTVSYEQYFGPGTRLTVT.

This rearrangement joins TRBV5-1 to TRBJ1-1; D might be TRBD1 (5 bases). The CDR3 covers 15 residues. The germline V and J ends were trimmed by 0 bases and 4 bases, with 13 bases remaining between them. Germline loops: CDR1 SGHRS, CDR2 YFSETQ. Here the CDR3 reads CASSLGTFGSTEAFF. The CDR3 nucleotides read TGCGCCAGCAGCTTGGGGACATTTGGGAGCACTGAAGCTTTCTTT.